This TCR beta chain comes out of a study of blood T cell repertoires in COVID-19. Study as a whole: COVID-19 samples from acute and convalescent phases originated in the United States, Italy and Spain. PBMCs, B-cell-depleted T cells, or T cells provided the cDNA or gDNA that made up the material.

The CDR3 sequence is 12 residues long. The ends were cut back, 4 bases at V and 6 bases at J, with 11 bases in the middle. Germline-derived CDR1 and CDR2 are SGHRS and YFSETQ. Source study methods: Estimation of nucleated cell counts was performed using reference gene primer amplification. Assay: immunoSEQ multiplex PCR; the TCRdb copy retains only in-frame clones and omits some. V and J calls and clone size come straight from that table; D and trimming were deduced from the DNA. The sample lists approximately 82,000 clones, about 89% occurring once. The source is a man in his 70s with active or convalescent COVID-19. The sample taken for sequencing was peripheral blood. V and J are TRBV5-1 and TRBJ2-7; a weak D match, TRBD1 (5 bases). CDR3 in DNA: TGCGCCAGCAGCGTCCAGGGTGGCGAGCAGTACTTC. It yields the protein CASSVQGGEQYF.